This T cell receptor beta chain was profiled in a study of OX40 agonist ivuxolimab in advanced cancers. This clone has a single count. The CDR3 consists of 23 residues. Sequencing used immunoSEQ multiplex PCR; TCRdb keeps in-frame clones, though not all of them. The sample comprises about 70,000 clones, about nine tenths of which are singletons, and approximately 2.8% rests with the top ten. The receptor was isolated from an adult with an advanced solid tumor such as melanoma, head and neck, liver or kidney cancer. The chain has TRBV12-2 and TRBJ1-1; the table gives TRBD1 as D, unverified against the DNA. TRBV12-2 is termed a pseudogene. Here the sequenced sample was CD4+ or CD8+ T cells sorted from blood, taken in a trial of the OX40 agonist ivuxolimab. The CDR3 nucleotides read TGTGCAAGTCGTCCGAAAAGGCCCATCTCTTTTAGACAGGGGAGAGGCCTGAACACTGAAGCTTTCTTT. Protein product: CASRPKRPISFRQGRGLNTEAFF.